There are many counts of the clone carrying this T cell receptor (beta chain). Its antigen is undetermined. The CDR3 is 16 amino acids. V lost 5 bases to trimming and J lost 10 bases; unmatched junction nucleotides: 8. This sample was taken from a study of neurological immune-mediated disorders. General study findings and limits: HTLV-1-associated myelopathy had the most TCR clonal expansion, and multiple sclerosis had the least, less than healthy controls. None of the CDR3 amino acid sequences found in expanded clones was shared across subjects. This suggests that the TCR-beta repertoires were private in all groups.

As to time point: longitudinal time-point 1 (baseline). Where libraries were unsorted, they were derived from 2 million PBMCs stored at -80 degrees C. As for the cDNA, it was generated by 5'RACE with 10-nucleotide random UMIs. TCRdb ran MiXCR on the 5' RACE reads and lists one entry per CDR3 protein. This table holds roughly 75,000 distinct CDR3 sequences, roughly an eighth found once. The sample comprised PBMCs. The TCR was taken from a female donor with HTLV-1-associated myelopathy (HAM/TSP). The chain combines TRBV12-3 or TRBV12-4 with TRBJ2-1; 16 nucleotides agree with TRBD2. The CDR3 nucleotides are TGTGCCAGCAGTCGGGCGGGACTAGCGGGGGGGAACGAGCAGTTCTTC. Protein sequence: CASSRAGLAGGNEQFF.